This TCR beta chain was identified in a study of shared clonotypes between healthy human individuals. Study as a whole: The study used three CD4 naive, three CD4 memory, two CD8 naive and one CD8 memory plate per donor.

This CDR3 region has 15 residues. Germline lookup yields CDR1 SGDLS and CDR2 YYNGEE. V was clipped by 4 bases and J by 6 bases, with 16 bases between them. It was CD45RO-negative cells, positively selected for CCR7, that made up naive CD8 cells, with terminally differentiated effector memory CD45RA+ cells excluded. Using immunoSEQ multiplex PCR, the repertoire was profiled, and TCRdb retains in-frame clones only, with some absent. The sample contains fewer than 1 million clones, about 97% of which appear only once. The chain joins TRBV9 to TRBJ2-2; the D gene is possibly TRBD2 (6 bases). Material for sequencing was naive CD8+ T cells sorted from blood. The sequence was collected from a young man in good health. CDR3 in amino acids: CASSFTGVGAGELFF. The CDR3 nucleotides are TGTGCCAGCAGCTTTACGGGGGTGGGAGCCGGGGAGCTGTTTTTT. Full variable domain (rest looked up from reference TRBV9 and TRBJ2-2): DSGVTQTPKHLITATGQRVTLRCSPRSGDLSVYWYQQSLDQGLQFLIQYYNGEERAKGNILERFSAQQFPDLHSELNLSSLELGDSALYFCASSFTGVGAGELFFGEGSRLTVL.